A selection of T cell receptor beta chains follows, all from one sample in a study of siplizumab effects on memory and regulatory T cells. Assay: immunoSEQ multiplex PCR; the TCRdb copy retains only in-frame clones and omits some. The data hold approximately 50,000 clones, with over 90% observed a single time. The sequencing input was CD8+ T cells sorted from blood. The source of these receptors is a human donor in good health. Both conserved end residues are part of each CDR3. D genes are given only for firm matches. Expanded clones get a size class; other rows say once, few or many, or leave the size out.

v_gene: TRBV7-8
j_gene: TRBJ2-5
abundance: NA
d_gene: TRBD2
CDR3nt: TGTGCCAGCAGCTTAGAACAGGCGGGACTACAAGAGACCCAGTACTTC
CDR3aa: CASSLEQAGLQETQYF

v_gene: TRBV18
j_gene: TRBJ1-2
abundance: NA
d_gene: NA
CDR3nt: TGTGCCAGCTCACCAGAGGACAACTATGGCTACACCTTC
CDR3aa: CASSPEDNYGYTF

v_gene: TRBV19
j_gene: TRBJ1-5
abundance: few
d_gene: NA
CDR3nt: TGTGCCAGTAGTAAGACGGCGAGCAATCAGCCCCAGCATTTT
CDR3aa: CASSKTASNQPQHF

v_gene: TRBV4-1
j_gene: TRBJ2-7
abundance: once
d_gene: TRBD1
CDR3nt: TGCGCCAGCAGCCAAGGGGACAGCTACGAGCAGTACTTC
CDR3aa: CASSQGDSYEQYF

v_gene: TRBV2
j_gene: TRBJ2-2
abundance: NA
d_gene: TRBD2
CDR3nt: TGTGCCAGCAGTGAACGGGGGGAGGGATTGGCCGGGGAGCTGTTTTTT
CDR3aa: CASSERGEGLAGELFF

v_gene: TRBV10-2
j_gene: TRBJ1-5
abundance: NA
d_gene: NA
CDR3nt: TGCGCCAGCAGTGACAGGGGAGAGGGCAATCAGCCCCAGCATTTT
CDR3aa: CASSDRGEGNQPQHF

v_gene: TRBV9
j_gene: TRBJ1-5
abundance: NA
d_gene: NA
CDR3nt: TGTGCCAGCAGCGTAGAAGGGAATAGCAATCAGCCCCAGCATTTT
CDR3aa: CASSVEGNSNQPQHF

v_gene: TRBV28
j_gene: TRBJ2-7
abundance: NA
d_gene: TRBD2
CDR3nt: TGTGCCAGCAGTTTTTTGTCTAGCGGGGAACCCTACGAGCAGTACTTC
CDR3aa: CASSFLSSGEPYEQYF

v_gene: TRBV11-2
j_gene: TRBJ2-1
abundance: NA
d_gene: NA
CDR3nt: TGTGCCAGCAGACCCGGGCCCAATGAGCAGTTCTTC
CDR3aa: CASRPGPNEQFF

v_gene: TRBV4-1
j_gene: TRBJ2-1
abundance: NA
d_gene: TRBD1
CDR3nt: TGCGCCAGCAGCCAAGTTGTCGGCAGGGGGTTCGATGAGCAGTTCTTC
CDR3aa: CASSQVVGRGFDEQFF

v_gene: TRBV7-9
j_gene: TRBJ2-2
abundance: NA
d_gene: NA
CDR3nt: TGTGCCAGCAGCTCCAACCCCAGGCAGTGGTCCGGGGAGCTGTTTTTT
CDR3aa: CASSSNPRQWSGELFF

v_gene: TRBV28
j_gene: TRBJ1-1
abundance: NA
d_gene: NA
CDR3nt: TGTGCCAGCAGACAAGGGTTGGACTTGAACACTGAAGCTTTCTTT
CDR3aa: CASRQGLDLNTEAFF

v_gene: TRBV11-2
j_gene: TRBJ2-3
abundance: once
d_gene: NA
CDR3nt: TGTGCCAGCAGCTTCCCCAAGAGGGGGGCTAGCACAGATACGCAGTATTTT
CDR3aa: CASSFPKRGASTDTQYF

v_gene: TRBV5-5
j_gene: TRBJ1-3
abundance: NA
d_gene: NA
CDR3nt: TGTGCCAGCAGCTCCGGGATGACTGGAAACACCATATATTTT
CDR3aa: CASSSGMTGNTIYF

v_gene: TRBV7-9
j_gene: TRBJ2-5
abundance: NA
d_gene: NA
CDR3nt: TGTGCCAGCACCTCCTTACTTATGACAAGCACGAAAGAGACCCAGTACTTC
CDR3aa: CASTSLLMTSTKETQYF

v_gene: TRBV9
j_gene: TRBJ2-2
abundance: once
d_gene: NA
CDR3nt: TGTGCCAGCAGCGTAGATCGGGTAGCAATGACCGGGGAGCTGTTTTTT
CDR3aa: CASSVDRVAMTGELFF

v_gene: TRBV4-1
j_gene: TRBJ1-5
abundance: once
d_gene: NA
CDR3nt: TGCGCCAGCAGCCAAGATAATACGTTGGAGCAGCCCCAGCATTTT
CDR3aa: CASSQDNTLEQPQHF

v_gene: TRBV27
j_gene: TRBJ1-2
abundance: NA
d_gene: TRBD1
CDR3nt: TGTGCCAGCAGTGCCGGGACAGGGGCTAACTATGGCTACACCTTC
CDR3aa: CASSAGTGANYGYTF

v_gene: TRBV2
j_gene: TRBJ2-7
abundance: NA
d_gene: NA
CDR3nt: TGTGCCAGCGAGGGGGACCGGGACGAGCAGTACTTC
CDR3aa: CASEGDRDEQYF

v_gene: TRBV29-1
j_gene: TRBJ1-2
abundance: NA
d_gene: NA
CDR3nt: TGCAGCGTTCGCGGCCGCACCTATGGCTACACCTTC
CDR3aa: CSVRGRTYGYTF

v_gene: TRBV28
j_gene: TRBJ2-1
abundance: NA
d_gene: TRBD1
CDR3nt: TGTGCCAGCAGTTTGGGGACAGGGGGTCACTTGGGTTCCTACAATGAGCAGTTCTTC
CDR3aa: CASSLGTGGHLGSYNEQFF

v_gene: TRBV7-9
j_gene: TRBJ2-1
abundance: NA
d_gene: TRBD2
CDR3nt: TGTGCCAGCAGCTTAGTTCAGGGACTAGCGCGGAATGAGCAGTTCTTC
CDR3aa: CASSLVQGLARNEQFF

v_gene: TRBV4-1
j_gene: TRBJ2-1
abundance: once
d_gene: TRBD2
CDR3nt: TGCGCCAGCAGCCACCTAGCGGGAAAAGACAATGAGCAGTTCTTC
CDR3aa: CASSHLAGKDNEQFF